These T cell receptor beta chains were read from a single sample in a study of beta chain features in type 1 diabetes. Libraries were prepared by immunoSEQ multiplex PCR; TCRdb keeps only in-frame clonotypes and omits some of them. The sample includes about 370,000 clones, around a tenth of them seen just once. The sequenced sample was central memory CD4+ T cells from blood. The receptors derive from a man aged 25 to 40 with type 1 diabetes. CDR3s include the opening cysteine and the closing phenylalanine or tryptophan. Each record gives: CDR3 protein, CDR3 DNA, V gene, clone size, D gene, J gene. The D gene is left open where the match is weak. Not every row has a clone size; where given, it reads once, few, many or a size class.

CASSPWGQVNTEAFF | TGTGCCAGCAGTCCATGGGGACAGGTGAACACTGAAGCTTTCTTT | TRBV28 | - | TRBD1 | TRBJ1-1
CASSSLRGGETQYF | TGTGCCAGCAGCTCACTGCGAGGCGGAGAGACCCAGTACTTC | TRBV5-5 | few | - | TRBJ2-5
CASSLGIRDSGTEAFF | TGCGCCAGCAGCTTGGGAATTCGGGACAGTGGTACTGAAGCTTTCTTT | TRBV5-1 | many | TRBD1 | TRBJ1-1
CASSLAAGSNTGELFF | TGTGCCAGCAGCTTGGCTGCGGGGTCGAACACCGGGGAGCTGTTTTTT | TRBV5-4 | - | - | TRBJ2-2
CASSSLTSGRVSDTQYF | TGTGCCAGCAGCTCACTGACTAGCGGGAGAGTATCAGATACGCAGTATTTT | TRBV5-6 | - | TRBD2 | TRBJ2-3
CASSYSSWGRSNTGELFF | TGTGCCAGCAGCTACTCCTCTTGGGGGAGGTCGAACACCGGGGAGCTGTTTTTT | TRBV7-2 | few | - | TRBJ2-2
CASSWGGRAGIRIQYF | TGCGCCAGCAGCTGGGGTGGCCGGGCAGGGATACGCATTCAGTACTTC | TRBV5-1 | few | - | TRBJ2-4
CAWARDPYEQYF | TGTGCCTGGGCCCGGGACCCCTACGAGCAGTACTTC | TRBV30 | - | - | TRBJ2-7
CASSFWAREQYF | TGTGCCAGCAGCTTCTGGGCGAGGGAGCAGTACTTC | TRBV11-2 | - | - | TRBJ2-7
CASSLNVVVKGTSAYEQYF | TGTGCCAGCAGTTTAAATGTGGTCGTAAAAGGGACGAGCGCCTACGAGCAGTACTTC | TRBV27 | few | - | TRBJ2-7
CASSSTSGGAGTQYF | TGCGCCAGCAGCTCGACTAGCGGAGGGGCGGGGACCCAGTACTTC | TRBV5-1 | few | TRBD2 | TRBJ2-5
CASNRGPTYNEQFF | TGTGCCAGCAACCGGGGACCTACCTACAATGAGCAGTTCTTC | TRBV27 | - | - | TRBJ2-1
CSVDRQGGGTDTQYF | TGCAGCGTGGATCGACAGGGAGGAGGTACAGATACGCAGTATTTT | TRBV29-1 | few | - | TRBJ2-3
CASSPRGERVFTDTQYF | TGTGCCAGCAGCCCCAGAGGGGAGCGGGTCTTCACAGATACGCAGTATTTT | TRBV4-2 | few | - | TRBJ2-3
CASSQVPSYEQYF | TGTGCCAGCAGCCAGGTACCGTCCTACGAGCAGTACTTC | TRBV4-2 | - | - | TRBJ2-7
CASSGFAGRGKNNEQFF | TGTGCCAGCAGCGGTTTTGCCGGGAGGGGAAAGAACAATGAGCAGTTCTTC | TRBV28 | few | TRBD2 | TRBJ2-1
CSAVNYGYTF | TGCAGTGCTGTAAACTATGGCTACACCTTC | TRBV20-1 | few | - | TRBJ1-2
CASSPRSVAVGGTDTQYF | TGTGCCAGCAGCCCCCGCTCTGTAGCGGTCGGGGGGACAGATACGCAGTATTTT | TRBV7-3 | many | TRBD2 | TRBJ2-3
CASSPTSGAPPYNEQFF | TGTGCCAGCAGCCCGACTAGCGGTGCCCCTCCCTACAATGAGCAGTTCTTC | TRBV5-5 | many | TRBD2 | TRBJ2-1
CASSPQNTGELFF | TGTGCCAGCAGCCCTCAGAACACCGGGGAGCTGTTTTTT | TRBV9 | few | - | TRBJ2-2
CASSFSSSGLYNEQFF | TGTGCCAGCAGCTTTTCCTCTTCGGGCTTATACAATGAGCAGTTCTTC | TRBV7-2 | many | - | TRBJ2-1
CASSLDGLGETQYF | TGTGCCAGCAGCTTAGACGGACTGGGGGAGACCCAGTACTTC | TRBV7-2 | - | - | TRBJ2-5
CASSPRTGGTEAFF | TGCGCCAGCAGCCCCCGGACAGGGGGCACTGAAGCTTTCTTT | TRBV5-1 | - | TRBD1 | TRBJ1-1
CASSFDSNQPQHF | TGTGCCAGCTCATTCGACAGCAATCAGCCCCAGCATTTT | TRBV18 | few | - | TRBJ1-5
CATLDGPSSYEQYF | TGTGCCACCCTGGATGGTCCAAGCTCCTACGAGCAGTACTTC | TRBV6-6 | - | - | TRBJ2-7
CASSPGQGFHEQYF | TGCGCCAGCAGTCCGGGACAGGGGTTCCACGAGCAGTACTTC | TRBV5-1 | - | TRBD1 | TRBJ2-7
CAWSFAGDTIYF | TGTGCCTGGAGTTTTGCAGGAGACACCATATATTTT | TRBV30 | - | - | TRBJ1-3
CASSIGDYGYTF | TGTGCCAGCAGCATAGGGGACTATGGCTACACCTTC | TRBV9 | - | - | TRBJ1-2
CASSFGSGNEQYF | TGTGCCAGCAGCTTTGGTTCGGGGAACGAGCAGTACTTC | TRBV7-3 | few | - | TRBJ2-7
CATLSTGTGERGYGYTF | TGTGCCACCTTATCGACCGGGACAGGGGAAAGGGGGTATGGCTACACCTTC | TRBV27 | - | TRBD1 | TRBJ1-2
CASSSQVAYTEAFF | TGTGCCAGCAGCTCCCAGGTTGCGTACACTGAAGCTTTCTTT | TRBV7-9 | many | - | TRBJ1-1
CASSHGSSGANVLTF | TGTGCCAGCAGCCACGGCAGCTCTGGGGCCAACGTCCTGACTTTC | TRBV10-3 | few | - | TRBJ2-6
CASPEAVKEGANVLTF | TGTGCCAGCCCTGAGGCCGTAAAAGAGGGGGCCAACGTCCTGACTTTC | TRBV7-8 | few | - | TRBJ2-6
CASSPLSGSPTDTQYF | TGCGCCAGCAGCCCACTTAGCGGGAGTCCCACAGATACGCAGTATTTT | TRBV4-3 | few | TRBD2 | TRBJ2-3
CASSPDRDQPQHF | TGTGCCAGCTCACCGGACAGAGATCAGCCCCAGCATTTT | TRBV18 | many | - | TRBJ1-5
CASSYSGQEAFF | TGTGCCAGCAGTTACTCGGGTCAGGAAGCTTTCTTT | TRBV6-6 | few | - | TRBJ1-1
CASSLAGADTGELFF | TGTGCCAGCAGCCTTGCAGGAGCGGACACCGGGGAGCTGTTTTTT | TRBV4-2 | - | - | TRBJ2-2
CASSGHRGANYGYTF | TGTGCCAGTAGTGGCCATCGGGGGGCTAACTATGGCTACACCTTC | TRBV19 | - | - | TRBJ1-2
CASSPRTENGGQPQHF | TGTGCCAGCTCACCCCGGACAGAAAACGGTGGTCAGCCCCAGCATTTT | TRBV18 | few | - | TRBJ1-5